The present TCR beta chain was sequenced within a study of T-cell reconstitution after alpha-beta-depleted transplantation in children. Unique molecular identifiers were incorporated into the prepared TCRbeta library. TCRdb re-called the PCR reads through MiXCR, storing one row per CDR3 protein. This table holds approximately 97,000 distinct CDR3 sequences, under 7% found once. There are many counts of this clonotype. The antigen is not known. The study's findings and limits: From surviving recipient T cells and thymic progenitors came the high day-60 TCRbeta diversity observed in some patients. At the one-year point after transplant, T-cell counts and TCRbeta diversity were found to come mostly from T cells that had been newly produced. The study reportedly traced alpha-beta T cells about two months after transplant to several hundred expanded graft clones.

CDR1 is SGHRS and CDR2 is YFSETQ in the germline V gene. V lost 0 bases and J 0 bases, leaving 11 bases between the germline ends. The CDR3 loop spans 16 amino acids. The sample consisted of PBMCs, mostly from graft donor cells, taken 60 days after TCRalphabeta/CD19-depleted stem cell transplant. This receptor was obtained from a female patient aged 2 to 10 who had a stem cell transplant for Fanconi anemia, so the T cells may come from the graft donor. The V gene is TRBV5-1, the J gene TRBJ2-3; D call uncertain. This CDR3 is CASSLDFHLSTDTQYF. CDR3 coding DNA: TGCGCCAGCAGCTTGGACTTTCATCTCAGCACAGATACGCAGTATTTT.